A selection of T cell receptor beta chains follows, all from one sample in a study of T-cell memory formation after mild COVID-19. One entry per CDR3 protein results from TCRdb running MiXCR on the 5' RACE reads. Of fewer than 400,000 distinct CDR3 sequences listed, around a sixth were seen once; the top ten hold 20% to 25%. Sample: PBMCs or a T cell subset sorted from them (not recorded which). The receptors were sampled from a man aged 18 to 30 who had mild COVID-19 (a few samples of this study predate the infection). Cell type and time point are not known. The CDR3 runs from the conserved cysteine through the conserved F or W. Each record gives: clone size, V gene, D gene, J gene, CDR3 protein, CDR3 DNA. The D gene is left open where the match is weak. Expanded clones get a size class; other rows say once, few or many, or leave the size out.

>NA|TRBV19|TRBD1|TRBJ2-7
CASSARDRGHDSHEQYF
TGTGCCAGTAGCGCCAGGGACAGGGGGCACGATTCCCACGAGCAGTACTTC
>NA|TRBV3-1|TRBD1|TRBJ1-1
CASRKGGRAATEAFF
TGTGCCAGCCGCAAAGGGGGCAGGGCGGCCACTGAAGCTTTCTTT
>NA|TRBV12-3/TRBV12-4|NA|TRBJ1-5
CASTKRGGNQPQHF
TGTGCCAGCACCAAAAGAGGGGGGAATCAGCCCCAGCATTTT
>NA|TRBV5-1|NA|TRBJ1-1
CASSLGAAMNTEAFF
TGCGCCAGCAGCTTGGGGGCAGCTATGAACACTGAAGCTTTCTTT
>NA|TRBV11-2|NA|TRBJ2-5
CASSSRQALGETQYF
TGTGCCAGCAGCTCCAGACAGGCCCTCGGGGAGACCCAGTACTTC
>many|TRBV7-2|NA|TRBJ2-7
CASSRELADSYEQYF
TGTGCCAGCAGCCGCGAACTGGCCGACTCCTACGAGCAGTACTTC
>few|TRBV5-1|TRBD2|TRBJ2-6
CASIPGGAGANVLTF
TGCGCCAGCATCCCGGGGGGGGCTGGGGCCAACGTCCTGACTTTC
>few|TRBV7-2|NA|TRBJ2-7
CASSWMGYYEQYF
TGTGCCAGCAGCTGGATGGGATACTACGAGCAGTACTTC
>NA|TRBV12-3/TRBV12-4|TRBD2|TRBJ2-1
CASSLGLAGIDEQFF
TGTGCCAGCAGTTTAGGTCTAGCGGGAATCGATGAGCAGTTCTTC
>NA|TRBV6-1|NA|TRBJ1-3
CASSLRSAGNTIYF
TGTGCCAGCTCGCTCCGGTCAGCAGGAAACACCATATATTTT
>NA|TRBV5-4|TRBD1|TRBJ1-4
CASSPGTDVEKLFF
TGTGCCAGCAGCCCCGGGACAGACGTTGAAAAACTGTTTTTT
>many|TRBV7-9|NA|TRBJ2-1
CASGYNEQFF
TGTGCCAGCGGTTACAATGAGCAGTTCTTC
>few|TRBV9|TRBD2|TRBJ2-3
CASSVEVSGGSTDTQYF
TGTGCCAGCAGCGTAGAGGTTAGCGGGGGGAGCACAGATACGCAGTATTTT
>few|TRBV9|NA|TRBJ2-5
CASSVEDRKGETQYF
TGTGCCAGCAGCGTAGAGGACAGAAAAGGGGAGACCCAGTACTTC
>NA|TRBV5-1|NA|TRBJ1-2
CASSFGGRGYGYTF
TGCGCCAGCAGCTTCGGGGGGCGCGGCTATGGCTACACCTTC
>few|TRBV5-1|NA|TRBJ2-3
CASSFPGKDTQYF
TGCGCCAGCAGCTTCCCCGGTAAGGATACGCAGTATTTT
>NA|TRBV3-1|NA|TRBJ2-3
CASSQMDTQYF
TGTGCCAGCAGCCAAATGGATACGCAGTATTTT
>NA|TRBV18|NA|TRBJ1-1
CASSPPTQAGTEAFF
TGTGCCAGCTCACCACCGACACAGGCGGGCACTGAAGCTTTCTTT
>few|TRBV9|TRBD1|TRBJ2-7
CASSWTGDAYEQYF
TGTGCCAGCTCCTGGACAGGGGACGCCTACGAGCAGTACTTC